In this sample, the clone carrying this T cell receptor (beta chain) turned up many times. Germline loops: CDR1 SNHLY, CDR2 FYNNEI. The ends lost 4 bases at V and 4 bases at J; junction bases unmatched: 6. The CDR3 is made up of 15 amino acids. This entry is derived from a study of blood T cell repertoires in COVID-19. Study in general: Acute and convalescent COVID-19 samples came from the United States, Italy and Spain. The cDNA or gDNA used as material had been derived from T cells, B-cell-depleted T cells, or PBMCs.

Methods used by the authors: Estimated nucleated cell counts came from reference gene primer amplification. TCRdb's table, derived via immunoSEQ multiplex PCR, lists solely in-frame clones and lacks some. The D gene and trimming were derived from the DNA, and the V and J assignments and clone size from that table. The sample holds around 68,000 clones, less than 85% seen once. The sample taken for sequencing was peripheral blood. This receptor was identified in a man older than 75 with active COVID-19. This chain uses TRBV2 with TRBJ2-1; 8 bases fit TRBD2. The CDR3, as DNA: TGTGCCAGCAGTGTTGACGGGGGGGGATACAATGAGCAGTTCTTC. Its translation: CASSVDGGGYNEQFF. The variable domain in full, with the rest retrieved from reference TRBV2 and TRBJ2-1, is EPEVTQTPSHQVTQMGQEVILRCVPISNHLYFYWYRQILGQKVEFLVSFYNNEISEKSEIFDDQFSVERPDGSNFTLKIRSTKLEDSAMYFCASSVDGGGYNEQFFGPGTRLTVL.